This T cell receptor beta chain was captured by sequencing in a study of T cell changes during pregnancy in multiple sclerosis. Profiled with immunoSEQ multiplex PCR; TCRdb holds only in-frame clones, not every one. The table includes tens of thousands of clones, approximately 92% detected once. V lost 0 bases, J lost 2 bases, and 1 base stayed unmatched. Germline CDR1 reads MRHNA; CDR2 reads SNTAGT. The CDR3 loop spans 15 amino acids. The origin of this receptor is a female donor in good health, enrolled as a control in a pregnancy study. The chain employs TRBV6-4 and TRBJ1-5; TRBD1 aligns across 7 bases. Sequencing was performed on peripheral blood, taken in the third trimester of pregnancy. The CDR3: CASSDSGQGNQPQHF. In nucleotides, the CDR3 is TGTGCCAGCAGTGACTCAGGACAGGGCAATCAGCCCCAGCATTTT.